This T cell receptor beta chain was captured in a study of shared clonotypes between healthy human individuals. General study findings and limits: Blood was the sole source, and tissue repertoires probably differ.

Without sorting, samples used about 90 million PBMCs for genomic DNA. Of note for this clone: The antigen remains undetermined.

In the authors' workflow: Without quality scores, immunoSEQ junctional reads could not be filtered like full-length reads. TCRdb keeps only in-frame clones here, not all; method: immunoSEQ multiplex PCR. That table supplies the V and J calls and clone size; D and trimming were determined from the DNA. The profile covers hundreds of thousands of clones, with roughly four fifths appearing a single time and 12% taken by the ten largest. CDR3 length: 14 residues. Germline V CDR1 and CDR2: LNHDA, SQIVND (reference sequence). V lost 7 bases, J lost 3 bases, and 16 bases lay in between. The J gene is TRBJ2-7, the V gene TRBV19; the D is unclear. The source of this sequence is a woman between 40 and 50 years old in good health. Some clones in this sample may be carry-over from other donors' samples. Input material: PBMCs. Here the CDR3 DNA reads TGTGCCAGTAAAGGTTCATACAGAAGCTACGAGCAGTACTTC. As protein: CASKGSYRSYEQYF.